A single T cell receptor (beta chain) is shown here with its context. What it recognizes is unknown. This sample was included in a study of glioma-infiltrating T cells after dendritic cell vaccination. Study results and limitations: Survival was not directly related to TCR clonality in these patients.

Here immunoSEQ multiplex PCR was the method, and the copy in TCRdb shows in-frame clones only, minus some. This repertoire shows just under 85,000 clones, approximately 90% found once; its top ten account for 3% to 3.5%. CDR1 and CDR2 (germline): SNHLY, FYNNEI. There are 16 residues in the CDR3. Trimming took 7 bases from V and 2 from J; bases not matched to a gene: 8. The TCR sequence derives from a human donor with glioblastoma. The sample here was blood, taken before dendritic cell vaccination. This chain links TRBV2 with TRBJ1-4; 9 bases map to TRBD1. The DNA for the CDR3 is TGTGCCAGCAAGTTACAGGGGGCTCGGACTAATGAAAAACTGTTTTTT. As protein: CASKLQGARTNEKLFF.